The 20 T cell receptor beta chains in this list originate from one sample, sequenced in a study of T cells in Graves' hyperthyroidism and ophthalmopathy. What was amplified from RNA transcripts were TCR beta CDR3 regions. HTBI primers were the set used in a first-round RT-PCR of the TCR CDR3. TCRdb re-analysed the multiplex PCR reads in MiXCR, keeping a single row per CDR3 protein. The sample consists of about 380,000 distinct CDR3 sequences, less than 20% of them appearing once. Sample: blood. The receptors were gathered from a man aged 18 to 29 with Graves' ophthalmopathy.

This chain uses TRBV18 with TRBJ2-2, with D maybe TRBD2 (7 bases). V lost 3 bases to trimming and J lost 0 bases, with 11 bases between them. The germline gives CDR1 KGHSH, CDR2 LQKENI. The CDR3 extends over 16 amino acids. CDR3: CASSPRGGSNTGELFF. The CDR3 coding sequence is TGTGCCAGCTCACCCCGCGGGGGCTCGAACACCGGGGAGCTGTTTTTT.

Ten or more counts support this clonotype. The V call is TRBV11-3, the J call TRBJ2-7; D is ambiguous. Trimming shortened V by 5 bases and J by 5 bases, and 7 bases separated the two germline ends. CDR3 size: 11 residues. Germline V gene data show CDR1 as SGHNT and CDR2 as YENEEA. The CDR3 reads CASSRWDEQYF. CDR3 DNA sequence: TGTGCCAGCAGCCGCTGGGACGAGCAGTACTTC.

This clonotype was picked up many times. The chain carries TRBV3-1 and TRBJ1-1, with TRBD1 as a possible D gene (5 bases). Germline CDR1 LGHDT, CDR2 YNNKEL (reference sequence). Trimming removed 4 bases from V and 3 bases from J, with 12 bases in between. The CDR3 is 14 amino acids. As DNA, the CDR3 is TGTGCCAGCAGCCCCCTTCTAGGGGACACTGAAGCTTTCTTT. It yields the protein CASSPLLGDTEAFF.

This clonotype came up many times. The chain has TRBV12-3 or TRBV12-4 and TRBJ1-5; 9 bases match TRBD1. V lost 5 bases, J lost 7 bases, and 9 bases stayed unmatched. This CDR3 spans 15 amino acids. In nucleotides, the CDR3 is TGTGCCAGCAGTGCCCGGGACAGGGTTGGACAGCCCCAGCATTTT. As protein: CASSARDRVGQPQHF.

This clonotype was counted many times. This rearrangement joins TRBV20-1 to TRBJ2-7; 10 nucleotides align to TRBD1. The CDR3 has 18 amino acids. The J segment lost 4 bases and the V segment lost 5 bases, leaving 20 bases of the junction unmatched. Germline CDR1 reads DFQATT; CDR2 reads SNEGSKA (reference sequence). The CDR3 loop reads CSARSLYGRDRGLYEQYF. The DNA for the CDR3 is TGCAGTGCTCGGAGCCTATACGGCCGGGACAGGGGATTGTACGAGCAGTACTTC.

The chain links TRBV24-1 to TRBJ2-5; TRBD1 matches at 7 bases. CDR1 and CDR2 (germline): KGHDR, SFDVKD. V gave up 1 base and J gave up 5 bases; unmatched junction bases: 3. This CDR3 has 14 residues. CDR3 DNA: TGTGCCACCAGTGATTTCAGGGGGTCGGAGACCCAGTACTTC. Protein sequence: CATSDFRGSETQYF.

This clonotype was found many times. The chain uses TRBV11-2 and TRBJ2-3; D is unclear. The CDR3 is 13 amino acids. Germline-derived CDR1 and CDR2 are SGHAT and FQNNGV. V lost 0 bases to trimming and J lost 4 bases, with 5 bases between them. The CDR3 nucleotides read TGTGCCAGCAGCTTAGAGAATGCAGATACGCAGTATTTT. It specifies CASSLENADTQYF.

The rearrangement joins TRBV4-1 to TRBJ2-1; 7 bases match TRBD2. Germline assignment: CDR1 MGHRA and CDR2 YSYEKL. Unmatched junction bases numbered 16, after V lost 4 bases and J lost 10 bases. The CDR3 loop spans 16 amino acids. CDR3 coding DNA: TGCGCCAGCAGCCCGAACCCTAGCGGAGCCCTTTGGGAGCAGTTCTTC. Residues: CASSPNPSGALWEQFF.

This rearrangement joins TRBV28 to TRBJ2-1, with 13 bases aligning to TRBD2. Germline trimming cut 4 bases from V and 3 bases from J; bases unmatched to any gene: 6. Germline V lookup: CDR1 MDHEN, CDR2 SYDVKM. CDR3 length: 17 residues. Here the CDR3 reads CASSSRGLAGVYNEQFF. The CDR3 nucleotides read TGTGCCAGCAGTTCCCGTGGACTAGCGGGGGTCTACAATGAGCAGTTCTTC. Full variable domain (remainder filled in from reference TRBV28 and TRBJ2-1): DVKVTQSSRYLVKRTGEKVFLECVQDMDHENMFWYRQDPGLGLRLIYFSYDVKMKEKGDIPEGYSVSREKKERFSLILESASTNQTSMYLCASSSRGLAGVYNEQFFGPGTRLTVL.

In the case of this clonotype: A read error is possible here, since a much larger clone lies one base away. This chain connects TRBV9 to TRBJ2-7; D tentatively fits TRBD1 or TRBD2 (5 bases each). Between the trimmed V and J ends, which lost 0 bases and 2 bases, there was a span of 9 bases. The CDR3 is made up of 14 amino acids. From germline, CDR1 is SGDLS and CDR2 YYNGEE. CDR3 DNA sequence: TGTGCCAGCAGCGTAGGGGGGTCAGCCTACGAGCAGTACTTC. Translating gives CASSVGGSAYEQYF.

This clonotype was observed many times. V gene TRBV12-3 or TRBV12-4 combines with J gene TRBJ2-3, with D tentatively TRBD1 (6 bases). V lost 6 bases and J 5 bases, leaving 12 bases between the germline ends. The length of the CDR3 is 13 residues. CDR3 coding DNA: TGTGCCAGCAGCCCCCGAGGGGGAGATACGCAGTATTTT. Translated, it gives CASSPRGGDTQYF.

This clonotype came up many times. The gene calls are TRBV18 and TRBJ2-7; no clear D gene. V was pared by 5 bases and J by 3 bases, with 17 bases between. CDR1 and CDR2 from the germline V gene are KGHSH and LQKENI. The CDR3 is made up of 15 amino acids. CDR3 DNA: TGTGCCAGCTCAGATCCGGCGACATGGCGCTACGAGCAGTACTTC. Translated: CASSDPATWRYEQYF.

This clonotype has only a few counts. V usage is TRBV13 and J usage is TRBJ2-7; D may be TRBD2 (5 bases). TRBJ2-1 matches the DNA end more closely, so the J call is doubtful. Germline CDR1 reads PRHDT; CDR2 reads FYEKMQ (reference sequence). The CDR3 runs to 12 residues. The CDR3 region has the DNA TGTGCCAGCGGAGCTAGCCCTTACGAGCAGTTCTTC. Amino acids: CASGASPYEQFF.

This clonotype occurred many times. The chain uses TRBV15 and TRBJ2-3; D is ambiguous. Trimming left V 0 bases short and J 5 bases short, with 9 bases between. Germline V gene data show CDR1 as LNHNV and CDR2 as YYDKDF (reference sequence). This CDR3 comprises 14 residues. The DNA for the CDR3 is TGTGCCACCAGCAGAGACAAGTTCGGAGATACGCAGTATTTT. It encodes CATSRDKFGDTQYF.

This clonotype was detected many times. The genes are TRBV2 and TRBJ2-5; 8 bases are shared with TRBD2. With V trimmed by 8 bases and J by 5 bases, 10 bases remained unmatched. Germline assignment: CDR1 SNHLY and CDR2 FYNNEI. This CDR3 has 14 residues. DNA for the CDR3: TGTGCCAGCCCATCGGGGGGGCGCCAGGAGACCCAGTACTTC. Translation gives CASPSGGRQETQYF.

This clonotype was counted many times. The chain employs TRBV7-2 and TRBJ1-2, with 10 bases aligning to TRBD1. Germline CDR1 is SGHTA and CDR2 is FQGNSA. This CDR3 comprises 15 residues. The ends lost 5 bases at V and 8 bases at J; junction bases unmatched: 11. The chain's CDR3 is CASSRWGQGRSGYTF. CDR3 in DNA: TGTGCCAGCAGCAGGTGGGGACAGGGGCGTAGCGGCTACACCTTC.

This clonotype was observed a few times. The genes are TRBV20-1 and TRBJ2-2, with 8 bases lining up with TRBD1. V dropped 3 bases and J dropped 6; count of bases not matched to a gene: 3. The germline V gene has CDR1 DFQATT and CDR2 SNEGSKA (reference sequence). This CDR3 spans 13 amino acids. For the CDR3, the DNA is TGCAGTGCTAGGAGACAGGGGCCCGGGGAGCTGTTTTTT. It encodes CSARRQGPGELFF.

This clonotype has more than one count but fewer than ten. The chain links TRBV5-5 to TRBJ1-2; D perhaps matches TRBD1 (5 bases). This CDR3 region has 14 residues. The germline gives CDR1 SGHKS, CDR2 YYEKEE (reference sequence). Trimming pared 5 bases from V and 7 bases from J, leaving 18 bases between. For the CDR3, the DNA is TGTGCCAGCAGTCTTATTCCAGGGCCTCGTGGCTACACCTTC. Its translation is CASSLIPGPRGYTF.

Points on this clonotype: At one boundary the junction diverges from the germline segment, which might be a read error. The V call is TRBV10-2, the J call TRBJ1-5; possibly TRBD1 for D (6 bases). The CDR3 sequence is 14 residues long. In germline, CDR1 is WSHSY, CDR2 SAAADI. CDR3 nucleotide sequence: TGCGCCAGCAGTGGGCCTGGGGGCAAACAGCCCCAGCATTTT. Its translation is CASSGPGGKQPQHF.

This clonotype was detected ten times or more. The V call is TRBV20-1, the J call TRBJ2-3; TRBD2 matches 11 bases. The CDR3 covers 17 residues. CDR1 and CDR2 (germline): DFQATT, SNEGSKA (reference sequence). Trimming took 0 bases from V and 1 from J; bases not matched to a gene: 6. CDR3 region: CSARDFLAGGGTDTQYF. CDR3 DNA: TGCAGTGCTAGAGATTTCCTAGCGGGGGGAGGCACAGATACGCAGTATTTT.